These 9 T cell receptor beta chains were all obtained from the same sample, sequenced in a study of shared clonotypes between healthy human individuals. The data were produced by immunoSEQ multiplex PCR, yet TCRdb's version contains in-frame clones alone and is incomplete. Here the sample spans some 2,100,000 clones, approximately 94% being singletons. CD8 cells classed as naive were CD45RO-negative and positively selected for CCR7, excluding terminally differentiated effector memory CD45RA+ cells. The sequenced sample was naive CD8+ T cells from PBMCs. The source of these receptors is a man in his late teens or twenties in good health. Some clones in this sample may be carry-over from other donors' samples.

The chain joins TRBV6-5 to TRBJ2-7; 9 bases line up with TRBD1. Germline assignment: CDR1 MNHEY and CDR2 SVGAGI. This CDR3 contains 13 residues. After removal of 5 bases from V and 3 bases from J, the junction contained 2 bases not matched to a gene. The CDR3: CASSKTGGYEQYF. The DNA of the CDR3 is TGTGCCAGCAGTAAGACAGGGGGCTACGAGCAGTACTTC.

V is TRBV7-2 and J is TRBJ2-3; D gene uncertain. Trimming shortened V by 4 bases and J by 2 bases, and 16 bases separated the two germline ends. The germline CDR1 and CDR2 sequences are SGHTA and FQGNSA. The CDR3 covers 16 residues. The CDR3 spells CASSSLTWLDTDTQYF. In nucleotides, the CDR3 is TGTGCCAGCAGCTCCCTAACTTGGCTTGACACAGATACGCAGTATTTT.

Concerning this clone: The same CDR3 is also encoded by other DNA sequences in this sample. The chain joins TRBV2 to TRBJ1-1; the match to TRBD1 covers 8 bases. The junction had 2 bases not matched to a gene; V was cut back by 4 bases and J by 4 bases. The germline V gene encodes CDR1 SNHLY and CDR2 FYNNEI. CDR3 length equals 13 residues. The DNA for the CDR3 is TGTGCCAGCAGTGGGACAGGGCGCACTGAAGCTTTCTTT. Amino acid sequence: CASSGTGRTEAFF. The full variable domain, its missing parts supplied by reference TRBV2 and TRBJ1-1, is EPEVTQTPSHQVTQMGQEVILRCVPISNHLYFYWYRQILGQKVEFLVSFYNNEISEKSEIFDDQFSVERPDGSNFTLKIRSTKLEDSAMYFCASSGTGRTEAFFGQGTRLTVV.

CDR3 bases: TGTGCCAGCAGTTTATCAGCGGGAGTGAATGAGCAGTTCTTC. Protein product: CASSLSAGVNEQFF. V gene TRBV28 combines with J gene TRBJ2-1; 8 nucleotides line up with TRBD2. This CDR3 is built from 14 residues. V trimming: 1 base; J trimming: 7 bases; junction bases outside the gene matches: 3. CDR1 MDHEN and CDR2 SYDVKM come from the germline V gene.

The genes are TRBV27 and TRBJ2-7, with D possibly matching TRBD1 (5 bases). Trimming cost V 3 bases and J 0 bases, with 12 bases left between them. CDR1 and CDR2 (germline): MNHEY, SMNVEV (reference sequence). The CDR3 totals 15 residues. In nucleotides, the CDR3 is TGTGCCAGCAGTTTTCGCGACAGAGTCTCCTACGAGCAGTACTTC. This gives the protein CASSFRDRVSYEQYF.

The rearrangement joins TRBV28 to TRBJ2-7; D is undetermined. Germline CDR1 is MDHEN and CDR2 is SYDVKM. The CDR3 consists of 15 residues. Deletions cut 4 bases from V and 4 bases from J, with 17 bases between. The CDR3 nucleotides read TGTGCCAGCAGTTCGCTCCCTCGGCTTTCTTACGAGCAGTACTTC. It translates to CASSSLPRLSYEQYF.

Comment on this clone: Other DNA sequences in this sample translate to the same CDR3. The V and J genes are TRBV27 and TRBJ2-3; D unclear. Trimming removed 6 bases at V and 0 bases at J, with 4 bases between. The CDR3 is 12 amino acids. Looked up from germline, CDR1 is MNHEY and CDR2 is SMNVEV (reference sequence). The CDR3 sequence is CASSLSTDTQYF. CDR3 nucleotide sequence: TGTGCCAGCAGCCTAAGCACAGATACGCAGTATTTT.

The V and J genes are TRBV4-1 and TRBJ2-1; 8 bases agree with TRBD2. Germline CDR1 MGHRA, CDR2 YSYEKL. The CDR3 sequence is 15 residues long. Trimming at V came to 4 bases and at J to 7 bases, leaving 9 bases not matched to a gene. The CDR3 protein is CASSLSGGIPNEQFF. CDR3 DNA sequence: TGCGCCAGCAGCCTCTCGGGGGGGATTCCTAATGAGCAGTTCTTC.

This clone was seen only once. The chain couples TRBV6-5 to TRBJ1-4; D may be TRBD1 (5 bases). V was shortened by 2 bases and J by 7 bases, with 14 bases between the two germline ends. The CDR3 has 15 residues. Germline V gene data show CDR1 as MNHEY and CDR2 as SVGAGI. CDR3 amino acids: CASSYSRGFTEKLFF. The CDR3 region has the DNA TGTGCCAGCAGTTACAGTCGGGGGTTTACTGAAAAACTGTTTTTT.